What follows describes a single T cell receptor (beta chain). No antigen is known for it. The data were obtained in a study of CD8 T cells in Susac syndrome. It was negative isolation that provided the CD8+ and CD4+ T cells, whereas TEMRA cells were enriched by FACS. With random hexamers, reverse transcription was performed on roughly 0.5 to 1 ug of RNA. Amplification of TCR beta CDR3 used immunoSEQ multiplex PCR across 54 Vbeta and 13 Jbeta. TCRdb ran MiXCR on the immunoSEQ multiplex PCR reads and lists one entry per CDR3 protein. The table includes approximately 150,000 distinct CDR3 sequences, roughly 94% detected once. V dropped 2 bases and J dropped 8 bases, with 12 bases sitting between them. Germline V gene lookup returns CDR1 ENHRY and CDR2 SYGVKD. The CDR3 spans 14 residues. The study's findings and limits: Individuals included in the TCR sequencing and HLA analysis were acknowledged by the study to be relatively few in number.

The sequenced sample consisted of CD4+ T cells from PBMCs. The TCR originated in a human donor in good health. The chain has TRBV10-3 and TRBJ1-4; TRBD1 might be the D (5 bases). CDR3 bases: TGTGCCATCAGTGAGGGACTTGGGGCGGAAAAACTGTTTTTT. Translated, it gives CAISEGLGAEKLFF.